The clone carrying this T cell receptor (beta chain) has only a few counts. TCRdb ran MiXCR on the RT-PCR reads and lists one entry per CDR3 protein. The data show fewer than 800,000 distinct CDR3 sequences, 11% to 15% seen once. The germline V gene encodes CDR1 KGHSH and CDR2 LQKENI. The CDR3 is made up of 17 amino acids. J was trimmed by 8 bases and V by 4 bases; bases with no gene match: 14. This chain links TRBV18 with TRBJ1-4, with 9 nucleotides matching TRBD1. Sequencing was carried out using memory CD4+ T cells from blood. The receptor comes from a female donor in good health, serving as a healthy control. The CDR3 DNA sequence: TGTGCCAGCTCACAGAACGCGCCGGGACAGGGAAACGAAAAACTGTTTTTT. Translated, it gives CASSQNAPGQGNEKLFF. Using reference TRBV18 and TRBJ1-4 for the parts outside the CDR3, the full variable domain is NAGVMQNPRHLVRRRGQEARLRCSPMKGHSHVYWYRQLPEEGLKFMVYLQKENIIDESGMPKERFSAEFPKEGPSILRIQQVVRGDSAAYFCASSQNAPGQGNEKLFFGSGTQLSVL.